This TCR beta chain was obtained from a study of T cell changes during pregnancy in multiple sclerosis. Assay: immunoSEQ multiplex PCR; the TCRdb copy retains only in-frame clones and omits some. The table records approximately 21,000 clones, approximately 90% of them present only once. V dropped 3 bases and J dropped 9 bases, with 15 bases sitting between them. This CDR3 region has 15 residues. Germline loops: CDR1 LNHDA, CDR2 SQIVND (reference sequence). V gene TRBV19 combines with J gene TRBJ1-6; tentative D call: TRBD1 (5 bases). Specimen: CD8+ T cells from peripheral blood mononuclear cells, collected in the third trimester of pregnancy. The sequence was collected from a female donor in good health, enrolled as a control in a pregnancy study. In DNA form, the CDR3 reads TGTGCCAGTAGTATTGGGGCCCACTCTCCTTCACCCCTCCACTTT. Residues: CASSIGAHSPSPLHF.